The TCR beta chain under discussion was sequenced for a study of cytomegalovirus exposure and HLA in healthy donors. Across the study: The Caucasian-associated ancestry cluster held roughly 78% of roughly 400 genotyped donors. General study points: Later genetic work tied a missense DCLRE1C variant to beta-chain V and J trimming.

Researchers ran the PCR with 60 Vbeta and 13 Jbeta primers. Method: immunoSEQ multiplex PCR; TCRdb's copy keeps in-frame clones and lacks some. Seen here are 110,000 or so clones, 67% observed once, and the top ten hold roughly 8.3%. In the case of this clone: Antigen unknown.

Trimming took off 1 base at V and 6 bases at J, with 18 bases between the two ends. Germline V gives CDR1 LNHDA, CDR2 SQIVND (reference sequence). The CDR3 has 16 amino acids. Sequencing input: PBMCs. The sequence derives from a young man in good health and CMV-seropositive. The chain is built from TRBV19 and TRBJ1-1; a weak D match, TRBD1 (5 bases). Here the CDR3 DNA reads TGTGCCAGTAGTATAGGTGGGCGGGGCGCAGTTGCTGAAGCTTTCTTT. Amino acids: CASSIGGRGAVAEAFF.